The rows below give T cell receptor beta chains drawn from one sample of a study of blood T cell repertoires in COVID-19. Generated by immunoSEQ multiplex PCR, the TCRdb table keeps only in-frame clones and is missing some. This repertoire shows about 200,000 clones, approximately 83% found once; its top ten account for 6.5% to 9.5%. Sequenced sample: PBMCs or T cells enriched from blood (not recorded which). The receptors derive from a man in his forties who had recovered from COVID-19. The CDR3 runs from the conserved cysteine through the conserved F or W. The order of the fields is CDR3 length, clone size, V gene, J gene, D gene, CDR3 protein, CDR3 DNA. A D gene is named only where the DNA matches it firmly. Where a row states a size, it is once, few, many or the class of an expanded clone; other rows omit it.

length: 15
size: few
V: TRBV4-1
J: TRBJ1-6
D: NA
CDR3: CASSPRSSYNSPLHF
DNA: TGCGCCAGCAGCCCAAGGAGCTCCTATAATTCACCCCTCCACTTT

length: 15
size: NA
V: TRBV4-2
J: TRBJ2-5
D: NA
CDR3: CASSPGSGLQETQYF
DNA: TGTGCCAGCAGCCCCGGGTCGGGACTTCAAGAGACCCAGTACTTC

length: 14
size: NA
V: TRBV2
J: TRBJ1-3
D: NA
CDR3: CASSDWHNGNTIYF
DNA: TGTGCCAGCAGTGATTGGCACAACGGAAACACCATATATTTT

length: 15
size: NA
V: TRBV19
J: TRBJ1-5
D: NA
CDR3: CASSPLDSDFQPQHF
DNA: TGTGCCAGTAGTCCCTTGGACAGTGACTTTCAGCCCCAGCATTTT

length: 16
size: NA
V: TRBV4-1
J: TRBJ2-1
D: NA
CDR3: CASSQDRTGSTNEQFF
DNA: TGCGCCAGCAGCCAAGATCGGACGGGGAGCACCAATGAGCAGTTCTTC

length: 15
size: NA
V: TRBV7-2
J: TRBJ2-3
D: TRBD2
CDR3: CASSLKRGGQDTQYF
DNA: TGTGCCAGCAGCTTAAAGCGGGGGGGCCAAGATACGCAGTATTTT

length: 16
size: NA
V: TRBV7-9
J: TRBJ2-5
D: NA
CDR3: CASSLDPRTAQETQYF
DNA: TGTGCCAGCAGCTTAGACCCACGGACAGCACAAGAGACCCAGTACTTC

length: 16
size: NA
V: TRBV10-3
J: TRBJ2-1
D: NA
CDR3: CAISESYQAADNEQFF
DNA: TGTGCCATCAGTGAGTCGTATCAAGCAGCGGACAATGAGCAGTTCTTC

length: 15
size: NA
V: TRBV19
J: TRBJ1-3
D: TRBD1
CDR3: CASGTGTGSGNTIYF
DNA: TGTGCCAGTGGGACCGGGACAGGCTCTGGAAACACCATATATTTT

length: 15
size: NA
V: TRBV18
J: TRBJ1-4
D: TRBD1
CDR3: CASSPRQGQDLKLFF
DNA: TGTGCCAGCTCACCACGACAAGGACAGGACTTAAAACTGTTTTTT

length: 15
size: once
V: TRBV5-5
J: TRBJ1-6
D: TRBD1
CDR3: CASSARGPSNSPLHF
DNA: TGTGCCAGCAGCGCCAGGGGGCCAAGTAATTCACCCCTCCACTTT

length: 15
size: NA
V: TRBV2
J: TRBJ2-3
D: NA
CDR3: CASSEWAGLRYTQYF
DNA: TGTGCCAGCAGTGAATGGGCAGGGTTGCGATATACGCAGTATTTT

length: 12
size: NA
V: TRBV7-9
J: TRBJ2-3
D: NA
CDR3: CASSPQGDTQYF
DNA: TGTGCCAGCAGCCCTCAGGGGGATACGCAGTATTTT

length: 11
size: NA
V: TRBV6-2/TRBV6-3
J: TRBJ2-7
D: NA
CDR3: CASSPLVEQYF
DNA: TGTGCCAGCAGCCCCCTCGTTGAGCAGTACTTC

length: 15
size: few
V: TRBV5-8
J: TRBJ1-2
D: TRBD1
CDR3: CASSFKDRGLRGYTF
DNA: TGTGCCAGCAGCTTCAAGGACAGGGGCTTGAGGGGCTACACCTTC

length: 17
size: NA
V: TRBV4-1
J: TRBJ1-2
D: NA
CDR3: CASSQVSLSGRGNGYTF
DNA: TGCGCCAGCAGCCAAGTTAGTCTAAGTGGCAGGGGTAATGGCTACACCTTC

length: 13
size: once
V: TRBV12-3/TRBV12-4
J: TRBJ1-1
D: NA
CDR3: CAILVTMNTEAFF
DNA: TGTGCCATCCTAGTAACCATGAACACTGAAGCTTTCTTT

length: 14
size: NA
V: TRBV7-8
J: TRBJ2-1
D: TRBD2
CDR3: CASSHGGAYNEQFF
DNA: TGTGCCAGCAGCCACGGGGGGGCCTACAATGAGCAGTTCTTC

length: 12
size: NA
V: TRBV19
J: TRBJ1-2
D: NA
CDR3: CASNRGGYGYTF
DNA: TGTGCCAGTAATCGGGGAGGGTATGGCTACACCTTC

length: 12
size: NA
V: TRBV30
J: TRBJ1-1
D: NA
CDR3: CAWRFMNTEAFF
DNA: TGTGCCTGGAGATTTATGAACACTGAAGCTTTCTTT

length: 19
size: NA
V: TRBV4-1
J: TRBJ2-1
D: TRBD2
CDR3: CASSPKPALAGGLYNEQFF
DNA: TGCGCCAGCAGCCCGAAGCCCGCTCTAGCGGGGGGGCTCTACAATGAGCAGTTCTTC

length: 15
size: NA
V: TRBV7-2
J: TRBJ2-7
D: TRBD2
CDR3: CASSSPGLASGEQYF
DNA: TGTGCCAGCAGCTCACCGGGACTAGCGTCAGGCGAGCAGTACTTC

length: 16
size: NA
V: TRBV5-1
J: TRBJ2-1
D: TRBD2
CDR3: CASSLSTSGGYNEQFF
DNA: TGCGCCAGCAGCTTGAGTACTAGCGGGGGGTACAATGAGCAGTTCTTC